This T cell receptor beta chain was recorded in a study of blood T cell repertoires in COVID-19. As for the study in general: Samples representing acute and convalescent COVID-19 were sourced from the United States, Italy and Spain.

This CDR3 is 17 amino acids long. The germline V gene encodes CDR1 SSHAT and CDR2 FNYEAQ (reference sequence). The V segment lost 6 bases and the J segment 5 bases; nucleotides outside the gene matches: 17. Profiled with immunoSEQ multiplex PCR; TCRdb holds only in-frame clones, not every one. The table includes about 86,000 clones, approximately 80% detected once. This TCR derives from a woman older than 75 with active or convalescent COVID-19. Input material: peripheral blood. The chain joins TRBV7-7 to TRBJ2-5; 8 positions agree with TRBD2. CDR3 loop: CASSVGRGRGRDETQYF. The CDR3 nucleotides are TGTGCCAGCAGTGTCGGGAGGGGCAGGGGAAGAGATGAGACCCAGTACTTC.